The present T cell receptor beta chain was sequenced within a study of T cell repertoires in ileal Crohn's disease. Study findings and constraints: Sorted CD8 T cells held more high-frequency clones than CD4. Clonality above 26.8% at surgery always came with endoscopic recurrence. Compared with non-smokers, active smokers at surgery showed more clonal expansions.

Documented time point: neoterminal ileum biopsy at postoperative endoscopy, about 6 months after surgery. Concerning this clone itself: Its antigen remains unidentified.

Sequenced by immunoSEQ multiplex PCR; TCRdb stores in-frame clones only, minus some. The sample carries about 3,700 clones, more than 70% recorded once. This CDR3 contains 14 residues. Germline V lookup: CDR1 SGHNT, CDR2 YYREEE (reference sequence). Trimming took off 1 base at V and 3 bases at J, with 10 bases between the two ends. What was sequenced was ileal tissue. The chain recombines TRBV5-4 with TRBJ1-2; no clear D gene. The sequence was obtained from an adult with Crohn's disease. The CDR3 DNA sequence: TGTGCCAGCAGCTTGCGCGGAATCGACTATGGCTACACCTTC. Translation gives CASSLRGIDYGYTF.